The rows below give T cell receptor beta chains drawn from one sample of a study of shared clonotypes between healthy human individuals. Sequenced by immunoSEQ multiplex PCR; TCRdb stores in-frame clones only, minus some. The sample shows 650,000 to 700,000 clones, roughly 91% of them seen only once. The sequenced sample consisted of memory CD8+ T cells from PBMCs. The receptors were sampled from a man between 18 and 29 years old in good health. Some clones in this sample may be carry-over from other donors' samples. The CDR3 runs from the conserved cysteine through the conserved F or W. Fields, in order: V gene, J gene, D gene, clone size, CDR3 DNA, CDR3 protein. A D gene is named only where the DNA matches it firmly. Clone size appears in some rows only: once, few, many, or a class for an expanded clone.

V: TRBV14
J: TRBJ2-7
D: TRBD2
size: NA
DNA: TGTGCCAGCAGCCCAGTAGCGGGCCTAACCTACGAGCAGTACTTC
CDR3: CASSPVAGLTYEQYF

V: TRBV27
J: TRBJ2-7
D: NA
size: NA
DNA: TGTGCCAGCAGTTTATTGGGGGGATCCTACGAGCAGTACTTC
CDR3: CASSLLGGSYEQYF

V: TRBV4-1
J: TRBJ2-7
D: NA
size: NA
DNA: TGCGCCAGCAGCCAAGAGCTGAGCGGTTACTACGAGCAGTACTTC
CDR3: CASSQELSGYYEQYF

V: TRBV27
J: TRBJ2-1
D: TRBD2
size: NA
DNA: TGTGCCAGCAGCTTGAGCGGGAGCTCCTACAATGAGCAGTTCTTC
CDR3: CASSLSGSSYNEQFF

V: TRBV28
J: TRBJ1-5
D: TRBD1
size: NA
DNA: TGTGCCAGCAGTATACTGAGACAGGGGGATCAGCCCCAGCATTTT
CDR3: CASSILRQGDQPQHF

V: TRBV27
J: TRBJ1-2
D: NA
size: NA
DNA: TGTGCCAGCAGTCCCCAATTGGTGGGGGGCTACACCTTC
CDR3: CASSPQLVGGYTF

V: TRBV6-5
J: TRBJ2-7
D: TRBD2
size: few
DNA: TGTGCCAGCAGTCCGCCGGGACTAGCGGGAAGGGAGTACTTC
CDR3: CASSPPGLAGREYF

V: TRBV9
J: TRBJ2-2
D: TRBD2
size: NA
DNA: TGTGCCAGCTCCGGGACTAGCCAGAACACCGGGGAGCTGTTTTTT
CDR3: CASSGTSQNTGELFF

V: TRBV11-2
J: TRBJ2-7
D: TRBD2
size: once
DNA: TGTGCCAGCAGCCAAACGGGAGCGGGAGTTCCCTACGAGCAGTACTTC
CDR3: CASSQTGAGVPYEQYF

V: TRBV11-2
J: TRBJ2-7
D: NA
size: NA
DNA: TGTGCCAGCAGCATCAGGGGTTACGAGCAGTACTTC
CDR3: CASSIRGYEQYF

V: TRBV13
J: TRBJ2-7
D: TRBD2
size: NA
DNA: TGTGCCAGCAGCTTGAAGCGGGAGGCGGACGAGCAGTACTTC
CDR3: CASSLKREADEQYF

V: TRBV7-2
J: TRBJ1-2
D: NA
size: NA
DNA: TGTGCCAGCAGCCCGGACCTATATGGCTACACCTTC
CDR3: CASSPDLYGYTF

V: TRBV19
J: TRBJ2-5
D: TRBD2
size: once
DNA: TGTGCCAGTAGTAACCTAGCGGGCCGAGAGACCCAGTACTTC
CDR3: CASSNLAGRETQYF

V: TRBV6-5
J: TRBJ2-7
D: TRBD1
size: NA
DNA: TGTGCCAGCAGACCCACAGGGGAGAGCTCCTACGAGCAGTACTTC
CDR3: CASRPTGESSYEQYF

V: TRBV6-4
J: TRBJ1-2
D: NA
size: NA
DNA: TGTGCCAGCAGTGACAAGAACTATGGCTACACCTTC
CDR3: CASSDKNYGYTF

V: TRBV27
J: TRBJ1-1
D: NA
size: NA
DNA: TGTGCCACCGGGGGTAGGGCAGGCTATGAAGCTTTCTTT
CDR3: CATGGRAGYEAFF

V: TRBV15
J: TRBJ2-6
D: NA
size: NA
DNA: TGTGCCACCACCCGGGACGACTCTGGGGCCAACGTCCTGACTTTC
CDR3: CATTRDDSGANVLTF

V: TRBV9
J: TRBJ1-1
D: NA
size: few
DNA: TGTGCCAGCAGCGTAGAGACGGAACCCGAAGCTTTCTTT
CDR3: CASSVETEPEAFF

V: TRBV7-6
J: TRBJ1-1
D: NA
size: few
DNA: TGTGCCAGCAGCTTAGCAGGGCGAGGTCACCCGACTGAAGCTTTCTTT
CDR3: CASSLAGRGHPTEAFF

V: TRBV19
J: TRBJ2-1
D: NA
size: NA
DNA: TGTGCCAGTAGTATGAGGGCGTTGGGTCCCTACAATGAGCAGTTCTTC
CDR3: CASSMRALGPYNEQFF

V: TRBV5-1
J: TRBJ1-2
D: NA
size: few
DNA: TGCGCCAGCAGCTTCGAGTGGGCAGGGGAAGGCTACACCTTC
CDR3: CASSFEWAGEGYTF

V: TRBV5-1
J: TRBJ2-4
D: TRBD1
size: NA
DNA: TGCGCCAGCAGCCTTTCCGGGACAGGGATCGTCAAAAACATTCAGTACTTC
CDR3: CASSLSGTGIVKNIQYF

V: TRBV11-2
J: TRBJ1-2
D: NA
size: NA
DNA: TGTGCCAGCAGCTTAGGAAGACTGAATGGCTACACCTTC
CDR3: CASSLGRLNGYTF

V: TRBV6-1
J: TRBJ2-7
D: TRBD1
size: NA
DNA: TGTGCCAGCAGTCCGACAGGGACCTACTACGAGCAGTACTTC
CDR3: CASSPTGTYYEQYF

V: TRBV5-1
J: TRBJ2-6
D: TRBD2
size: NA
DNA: TGCGCCAGCAGCCCGACTAGCGGCTACTCTGGGGCCAACGTCCTGACTTTC
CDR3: CASSPTSGYSGANVLTF

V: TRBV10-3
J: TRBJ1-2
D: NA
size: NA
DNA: TGTGCCATCAGTGGTGAGGCGGGGGCTCTGCCCAATGGCTACACCTTC
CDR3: CAISGEAGALPNGYTF

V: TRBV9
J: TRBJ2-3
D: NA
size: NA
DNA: TGTGCCAGCAGCGTATCTGGGGGCACAGATACGCAGTATTTT
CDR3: CASSVSGGTDTQYF

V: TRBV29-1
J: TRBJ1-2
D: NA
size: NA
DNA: TGCAGCGTTGACACCGGGCATTATAACTATGGCTACACCTTC
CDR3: CSVDTGHYNYGYTF

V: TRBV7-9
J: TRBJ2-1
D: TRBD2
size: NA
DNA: TGTGCCAGCAGCGGAGGACTAGCGGGAGCCGTGTCCTACAATGAGCAGTTCTTC
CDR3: CASSGGLAGAVSYNEQFF

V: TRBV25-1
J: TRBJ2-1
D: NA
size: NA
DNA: TGTGCCAGCAGTGACGGAAGACTAGTTGAGGGTGAGCAGTTCTTC
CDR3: CASSDGRLVEGEQFF

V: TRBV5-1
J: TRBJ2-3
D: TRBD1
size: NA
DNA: TGCGCCAGCAGCTTGAGTGCCCAGGGGGCGAGGGATACGCAGTATTTT
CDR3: CASSLSAQGARDTQYF

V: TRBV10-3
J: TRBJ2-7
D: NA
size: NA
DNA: TGTGCCATCAACGGTCCGACCTACGAGCAGTACTTC
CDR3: CAINGPTYEQYF

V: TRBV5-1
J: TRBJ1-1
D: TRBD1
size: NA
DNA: TGCGCCAGCAGCTTCTCCAGGGGGCACACTGAAGCTTTCTTT
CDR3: CASSFSRGHTEAFF

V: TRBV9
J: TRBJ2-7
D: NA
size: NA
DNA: TGTGCCAGCAGCCCCGGCTGGGGAATGGACTACGAGCAGTACTTC
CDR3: CASSPGWGMDYEQYF